The clone carrying this T cell receptor (beta chain) has more than one count but fewer than ten. These data belong to a study of T cells in Graves' hyperthyroidism and ophthalmopathy. Using RNA transcripts as the source, TCR beta CDR3 regions were amplified. HTBI primers drove first-round RT-PCR of the TCR CDR3. TCRdb redid the calling of the multiplex PCR reads with MiXCR, one entry per CDR3 protein. The table includes some 600,000 distinct CDR3 sequences, around 42% detected once. Unmatched junction bases numbered 4, after V lost 5 bases and J lost 0 bases. CDR1 is SGHTA and CDR2 is FQGNSA in the germline V gene. This CDR3 comprises 16 residues.

The V gene is TRBV7-2, the J gene TRBJ2-6, with 7 bases matching TRBD1. Source material: peripheral blood or thyroid tissue (not recorded which). The receptor was isolated from a woman aged 18-29 years with Graves' hyperthyroidism. The CDR3 DNA sequence: TGTGCCAGCAGCACCGGGACAGTCTCTGGGGCCAACGTCCTGACTTTC. It specifies CASSTGTVSGANVLTF.